The 22 T cell receptor beta chains below were found in one sample sequenced in a study of regulatory T cells in long-lasting Graves disease. Specified time point: newly diagnosed GD, antithyroid drugs for less than 3 months. TCR sequences were obtained from RNA taken from PBMCs. Arm-PCR of CDR3 regions with iRepertoire HTBI primers generated TCR beta libraries. TCRdb re-called the multiplex PCR reads with MiXCR, one entry per CDR3 protein. The profile shows 600,000 to 650,000 distinct CDR3 sequences, approximately 15% of them singletons. These sequences were also reported in another study, on T cells in Graves' hyperthyroidism and ophthalmopathy.

Sequenced here: peripheral blood mononuclear cells (PBMCs), sampled at new diagnosis, from a patient treated with antithyroid drugs. Receptors were obtained from a woman aged 25 to 45 with Graves disease.

The sample holds many counts of this clonotype. V usage is TRBV28 and J usage is TRBJ1-1, with a possible D match to TRBD1 (6 bases). The germline V and J ends were trimmed by 6 bases and 4 bases, with 24 bases remaining between them. CDR3 length: 17 residues. Per germline, CDR1 MDHEN and CDR2 SYDVKM. The CDR3 DNA sequence: TGTGCCAGCAGCCCTTACCCCGGGGGCCTGAGGGGCACTGAAGCTTTCTTT. This gives the protein CASSPYPGGLRGTEAFF. Combining the CDR3 with reference TRBV28 and TRBJ1-1 gives the whole variable domain DVKVTQSSRYLVKRTGEKVFLECVQDMDHENMFWYRQDPGLGLRLIYFSYDVKMKEKGDIPEGYSVSREKKERFSLILESASTNQTSMYLCASSPYPGGLRGTEAFFGQGTRLTVV.

In this sample, this clonotype turned up many times. V usage is TRBV27 and J usage is TRBJ1-2; TRBD1 might be the D (5 bases). CDR1 and CDR2 from the germline V gene are MNHEY and SMNVEV (reference sequence). This CDR3 comprises 13 residues. Trimming pared 8 bases from V and 4 bases from J, leaving 14 bases between. The CDR3: CASSAEGLYGYTF. CDR3 DNA: TGTGCCAGCTCAGCGGAGGGGCTCTATGGCTACACCTTC.

The table lists this clonotype with many counts. V and J are TRBV20-1 and TRBJ1-6; 7 nucleotides align to TRBD1. J gave up 10 bases and V 0 bases, and 9 bases lay outside the gene matches. Per germline, CDR1 DFQATT and CDR2 SNEGSKA (reference sequence). This CDR3 is built from 15 residues. This CDR3 reads CSARDREGQRSPLHF. CDR3 bases: TGCAGTGCTAGAGATCGGGAGGGACAGAGGTCACCCCTCCACTTT.

In this sample, this clonotype turned up many times. The chain links TRBV28 to TRBJ1-1; D is undetermined. Germline values: CDR1 MDHEN, CDR2 SYDVKM. V lost 7 bases and J lost 5, with 17 bases in between. This CDR3 region has 14 residues. As DNA, the CDR3 is TGTGCCAGCATTCCCCGGTGGCAGGTTACTGAAGCTTTCTTT. It encodes CASIPRWQVTEAFF.

This clonotype was observed many times. The rearrangement links TRBV24-1 to TRBJ2-5, with 10 positions matching TRBD1. Germline assignment: CDR1 KGHDR and CDR2 SFDVKD. V lost 6 bases and J lost 4; bases outside the gene matches: 4. The CDR3 contains 14 residues. The DNA for the CDR3 is TGTGCCACCAGTTCGACAGGGGGCTTAGAGACCCAGTACTTC. Translation gives CATSSTGGLETQYF.

The rearrangement joins TRBV6-1 to TRBJ1-4, with 7 nucleotides matching TRBD1. CDR1 is MNHNS, CDR2 SASEGT, per germline. V shed 6 bases, J shed 5 bases, and the junction held 6 bases outside the gene matches. This CDR3 spans 14 amino acids. The CDR3 sequence: CASRSRDRNEKLFF. The CDR3 DNA sequence: TGTGCCAGCAGGTCCCGGGACAGAAATGAAAAACTGTTTTTT.

V is TRBV5-4 and J is TRBJ1-1, with D maybe TRBD1 (5 bases). Trimming removed 5 bases at V and 3 bases at J, with 17 bases between. Germline loops: CDR1 SGHNT, CDR2 YYREEE (reference sequence). This CDR3 is built from 15 residues. Here the CDR3 DNA reads TGTGCCAGCAGTTGGAAGGGACCCTCCGACACTGAAGCTTTCTTT. It specifies CASSWKGPSDTEAFF.

This clonotype was seen more than once but under ten times. J is TRBJ2-1 and V is TRBV6-2 or TRBV6-3; perhaps TRBD1 as D (6 bases). The CDR3 sequence is 15 residues long. V was cut by 5 bases and J by 3 bases, with 14 bases left in between. From germline, CDR1 is MNHEY and CDR2 SVGEGT. The CDR3 sequence is CASSAPGHSYNEQFF. The CDR3 DNA reads TGTGCCAGCAGTGCCCCGGGACACAGCTACAATGAGCAGTTCTTC.

This clonotype was seen more than once but under ten times. This CDR3 reads CSASSSGGRGSDTQYF. For the CDR3, the DNA is TGCAGTGCTAGTTCCAGTGGCGGGAGAGGGTCAGATACGCAGTATTTT. The chain uses TRBV20-1 and TRBJ2-3; 7 nucleotides line up with TRBD2. CDR1 and CDR2 (germline): DFQATT, SNEGSKA (reference sequence). The length of the CDR3 is 16 residues. V dropped 3 bases and J dropped 4; count of bases not matched to a gene: 13.

This clonotype was observed a few times. This chain uses TRBV20-1 with TRBJ2-5; D may be TRBD2 (5 bases). The CDR3 has 20 residues. The V and J ends lost 0 bases and 1 base respectively, with 27 bases between them. Germline V lookup: CDR1 DFQATT, CDR2 SNEGSKA (reference sequence). CDR3 coding DNA: TGCAGTGCTAGAGATCTTTTCCCACTAGTGGAGGTTGGAATCCAAGAGACCCAGTACTTC. Amino acids: CSARDLFPLVEVGIQETQYF.

This clonotype has a count of ten or more. J is TRBJ2-1 and V is TRBV15; no reliable D call. Trimming stripped 8 bases from V and 4 bases from J, with 15 bases between. The CDR3 is made up of 14 amino acids. CDR1 is LNHNV, CDR2 YYDKDF, per germline (reference sequence). The CDR3 nucleotides read TGTGCCACCGGGTCGTGGAGTCGGTACAATGAGCAGTTCTTC. Amino acid sequence: CATGSWSRYNEQFF.

This clonotype occurred many times. The chain joins TRBV7-9 to TRBJ2-7, with 7 bases fitting TRBD1. The germline CDR1 and CDR2 sequences are SEHNR and FQNEAQ (reference sequence). V was clipped by 4 bases and J by 2 bases; unmatched bases: 11. This CDR3 has 16 amino acids. CDR3 protein: CASSSPGTVTTYEQYF. CDR3 DNA sequence: TGTGCCAGCAGCTCGCCCGGGACAGTGACCACCTACGAGCAGTACTTC.

The chain carries TRBV30 and TRBJ2-1, with D unresolved. V was clipped by 4 bases and J by 7 bases, with 14 bases between them. Germline CDR1 and CDR2: GTSNPN and SVGIG (reference sequence). The CDR3 length is 13 residues. CDR3 in amino acids: CAWTSQGPNEQFF. DNA for the CDR3: TGTGCCTGGACCTCTCAAGGACCAAATGAGCAGTTCTTC.

This clonotype was detected ten times or more. The V call is TRBV27, the J call TRBJ2-7; D is possibly TRBD2 (5 bases). Trimming cost V 6 bases and J 0 bases, with 12 bases left between them. Germline V gives CDR1 MNHEY, CDR2 SMNVEV (reference sequence). This CDR3 region has 14 residues. The CDR3 DNA sequence: TGTGCCAGCAGGGGCGGGTCGAGCTCCTACGAGCAGTACTTC. It encodes CASRGGSSSYEQYF.

The genes are TRBV6-5 and TRBJ2-7; 9 nucleotides line up with TRBD1. Trimming removed 0 bases from V and 6 bases from J; junction bases left unmatched: 6. From germline, CDR1 is MNHEY and CDR2 SVGAGI. The CDR3 covers 15 residues. This CDR3 is CASSYSKTGGGEQYF. The CDR3 nucleotides read TGTGCCAGCAGTTACTCGAAGACAGGGGGTGGCGAGCAGTACTTC.

This clonotype showed up many times. The chain uses TRBV6-5 and TRBJ1-1; D is perhaps TRBD1 (6 bases). CDR1 and CDR2 from the germline V gene are MNHEY and SVGAGI. Trimming removed 2 bases from V and 6 bases from J, with 10 bases in between. The CDR3 length is 13 residues. This CDR3 is CASSYGGAAEAFF. CDR3 nucleotides: TGTGCCAGCAGTTACGGGGGGGCTGCTGAAGCTTTCTTT.

This clonotype was found many times. The chain has TRBV12-3 or TRBV12-4 and TRBJ1-4; D not certain. Trimming pared 7 bases from V and 5 bases from J, leaving 17 bases between. The CDR3 extends over 15 amino acids. The CDR3 region has the DNA TGTGCCAGCACCGCCCCGACGGGGTCAAATGAAAAACTGTTTTTT. It encodes CASTAPTGSNEKLFF.

This clonotype was recorded at least ten times. The V call is TRBV12-3 or TRBV12-4, the J call TRBJ1-2; the D gene is possibly TRBD1 (6 bases). Deletions cut 4 bases from V and 5 bases from J, with 8 bases between. The CDR3 length is 12 residues. The CDR3 coding sequence is TGTGCCAGCAGTTCCACAGGGTATGGCTACACCTTC. This encodes CASSSTGYGYTF.

Worth noting for this clonotype: A much bigger clone sits one base away, suggesting this may be a read error. V is TRBV18 and J is TRBJ2-7; D perhaps matches TRBD1 (6 bases). Germline assignment: CDR1 KGHSH and CDR2 LQKENI. Trimming took off 1 base at V and 0 bases at J, with 7 bases between the two ends. This CDR3 contains 14 residues. In DNA, the CDR3 is TGTGCCAGCTCACCACTGGGACACTCCTACGAGCAGTACTTC. Its protein is CASSPLGHSYEQYF.

The chain carries TRBV7-9 and TRBJ2-2, with 10 bases aligning to TRBD2. V lost 7 bases, J lost 4 bases, and 21 bases stayed unmatched. Germline V gene data show CDR1 as SEHNR and CDR2 as FQNEAQ (reference sequence). The CDR3 is 20 residues long. CDR3 in DNA: TGTGCCAGCAACCCCACACCTGGTGTTCCGGGGACTAGCGCCACCGGGGAGCTGTTTTTT. Its translation is CASNPTPGVPGTSATGELFF.

This clonotype was picked up a small number of times. The J gene is TRBJ2-5, the V gene TRBV20-1; 8 positions agree with TRBD2. CDR1 and CDR2 (germline): DFQATT, SNEGSKA (reference sequence). The CDR3 spans 13 residues. With V trimmed by 6 bases and J by 6 bases, 9 bases remained unmatched. CDR3 bases: TGCAGTGCCCCAGCGGGAGTAGGAAAGACCCAGTACTTC. This encodes CSAPAGVGKTQYF.

There are a few counts of this clonotype. The chain recombines TRBV20-1 with TRBJ2-7; tentatively, D is TRBD2 (6 bases). CDR3 length equals 12 residues. V was pared by 5 bases and J by 0 bases, with 8 bases between. CDR1 and CDR2 (germline): DFQATT, SNEGSKA (reference sequence). DNA of the CDR3: TGCAGTGCTGGGGGGAGCTCCTACGAGCAGTACTTC. It codes for CSAGGSSYEQYF.